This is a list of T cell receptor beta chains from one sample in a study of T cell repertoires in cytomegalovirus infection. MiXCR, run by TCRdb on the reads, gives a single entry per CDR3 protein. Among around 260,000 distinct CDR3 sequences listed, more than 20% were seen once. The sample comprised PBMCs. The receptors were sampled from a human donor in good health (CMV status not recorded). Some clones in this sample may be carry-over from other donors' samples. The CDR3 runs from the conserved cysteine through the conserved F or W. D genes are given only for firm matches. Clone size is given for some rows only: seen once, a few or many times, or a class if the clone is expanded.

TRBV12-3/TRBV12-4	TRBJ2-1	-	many	CASTESRAYYNEQFF	TGTGCCAGCACTGAATCCAGGGCTTACTACAATGAGCAGTTCTTC
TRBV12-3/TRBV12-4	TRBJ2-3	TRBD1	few	CASSPTGRDTQYF	TGTGCCAGCAGTCCGACAGGGCGGGATACGCAGTATTTT
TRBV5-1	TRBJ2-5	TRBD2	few	CASRSSGGAVRETQYF	TGCGCCAGCCGGTCGAGCGGGGGGGCCGTACGGGAGACCCAGTACTTC
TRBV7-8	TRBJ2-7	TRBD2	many	CASSPRTSGSYEQYF	TGTGCCAGCAGCCCCCGTACTAGCGGGAGTTACGAGCAGTACTTC
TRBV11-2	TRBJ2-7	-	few	CASSLEIGRYEQYF	TGTGCCAGCAGCTTAGAAATAGGCCGGTACGAGCAGTACTTC
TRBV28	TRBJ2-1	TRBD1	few	CASRSTGNHEQFF	TGTGCCAGCAGATCGACAGGGAACCATGAGCAGTTCTTC
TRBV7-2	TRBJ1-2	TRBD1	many	CASSQTPGQGHYGYTF	TGTGCCAGCAGCCAGACCCCCGGACAGGGCCACTATGGCTACACCTTC
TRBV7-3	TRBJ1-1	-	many	CASKEGMNTEAFF	TGTGCCAGCAAGGAGGGGATGAACACTGAAGCTTTCTTT
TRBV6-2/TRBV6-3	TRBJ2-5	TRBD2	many	CASSPRDYEETQYF	TGTGCCAGCAGTCCCCGGGACTACGAAGAGACCCAGTACTTC
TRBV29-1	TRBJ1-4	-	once	CSVLRGLGEKLFF	TGCAGCGTTCTTCGGGGGCTAGGTGAAAAACTGTTTTTT
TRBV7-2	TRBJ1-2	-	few	CASSSRRVYGYTF	TGTGCCAGCAGCTCCCGGCGGGTCTATGGCTACACCTTC
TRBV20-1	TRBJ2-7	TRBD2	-	CSARGRERNEQYF	TGCAGTGCTAGGGGGCGGGAGAGGAACGAGCAGTACTTC
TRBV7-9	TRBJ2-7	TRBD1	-	CASSLQGAPYEQYF	TGTGCCAGCAGCTTACAGGGGGCACCCTACGAGCAGTACTTC
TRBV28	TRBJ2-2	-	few	CASREQGGNTGELFF	TGTGCCAGCAGGGAGCAGGGAGGGAACACCGGGGAGCTGTTTTTT
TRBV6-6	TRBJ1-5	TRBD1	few	CASRAQGQGLQPQHF	TGTGCCAGCAGAGCCCAGGGACAGGGGCTTCAGCCCCAGCATTTT
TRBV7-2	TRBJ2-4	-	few	CASSPGTRDIQYF	TGTGCCAGCAGCCCTGGGACAAGAGACATTCAGTACTTC
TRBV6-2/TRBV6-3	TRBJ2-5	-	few	CASCKGTNQETQYF	TGTGCCAGCTGTAAGGGTACTAACCAAGAGACCCAGTACTTC
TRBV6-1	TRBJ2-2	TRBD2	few	CAGRKEAGGRTGELFF	TGTGCCGGGAGGAAGGAAGCGGGAGGACGGACCGGGGAGCTGTTTTTT
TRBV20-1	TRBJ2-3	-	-	CSAFLQGNTDTQYF	TGCAGTGCTTTTCTACAGGGAAACACAGATACGCAGTATTTT
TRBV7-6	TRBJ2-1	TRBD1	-	CASSTRTGFNEQFF	TGTGCCAGCAGCACAAGGACAGGATTTAATGAGCAGTTCTTC
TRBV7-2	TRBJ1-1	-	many	CASSLLGKVVTNTEAFF	TGTGCCAGCAGCTTACTGGGTAAGGTCGTTACCAACACTGAAGCTTTCTTT
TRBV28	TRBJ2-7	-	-	CASSFIGAGAYEQYF	TGTGCCAGCAGTTTCATCGGCGCAGGCGCCTACGAGCAGTACTTC